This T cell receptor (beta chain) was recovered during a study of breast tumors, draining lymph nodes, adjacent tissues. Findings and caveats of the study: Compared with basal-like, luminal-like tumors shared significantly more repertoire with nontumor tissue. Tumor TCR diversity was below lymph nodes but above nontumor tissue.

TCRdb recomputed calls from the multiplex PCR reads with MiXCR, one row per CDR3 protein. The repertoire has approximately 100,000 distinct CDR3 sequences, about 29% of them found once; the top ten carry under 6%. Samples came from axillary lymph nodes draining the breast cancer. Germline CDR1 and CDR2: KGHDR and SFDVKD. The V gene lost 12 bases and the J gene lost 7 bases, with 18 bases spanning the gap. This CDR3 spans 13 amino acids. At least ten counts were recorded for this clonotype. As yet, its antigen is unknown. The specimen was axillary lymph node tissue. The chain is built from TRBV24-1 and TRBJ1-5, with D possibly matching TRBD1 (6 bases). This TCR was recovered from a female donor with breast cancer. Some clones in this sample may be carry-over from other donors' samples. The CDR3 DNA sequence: TGTGCCGTGCAGAGACAGGAGGAACAGCCCCAGCATTTT. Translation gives CAVQRQEEQPQHF.